This note documents a single TCR beta chain sequence. V shed 3 bases, J shed 8 bases, and the junction held 11 bases outside the gene matches. Germline CDR1 and CDR2: LNHDA and SQIVND (reference sequence). The CDR3 runs 16 residues. This entry is derived from a study of blood T cell repertoires in COVID-19. Study-wide context: Acute and convalescent COVID-19 specimens originated in the United States, Italy and Spain. Nucleic acid was either cDNA or gDNA, and it came from T cells, B-cell-depleted T cells, or PBMCs.

Methods used by the authors: Nucleated cell counts were estimated from reference gene primer amplification. Sequencing used immunoSEQ multiplex PCR; TCRdb keeps in-frame clones, though not all of them. D and trimming were read from the DNA, whereas the V and J calls and clone size are those reported in that table. Altogether 160,000 or so clones are present, roughly 88% being singletons, with the ten largest covering roughly 2.3%. The chain is built from TRBV19 and TRBJ1-4; 8 nucleotides line up with TRBD1. The TCR comes from a man aged 18 to 30 with acute or convalescent COVID-19. What was sequenced was peripheral blood. The CDR3: CASSIAWDRRKEKLFF. As DNA, the CDR3 is TGTGCCAGTAGTATTGCCTGGGACAGGAGGAAAGAAAAACTGTTTTTT.